One T cell receptor beta chain is described in this entry. This table comes from immunoSEQ multiplex PCR, and its TCRdb copy is limited to in-frame clones, with some not included. The table lists about 8,000 clones, around 90% of them singletons. The CDR3 contains 15 residues. Germline lookup yields CDR1 SGHRS and CDR2 YFSETQ. Unmatched junction bases numbered 4, after V lost 4 bases and J lost 4 bases. The data were taken from a study of OX40 agonist ivuxolimab in advanced cancers. Sequences were derived from CD4+ or CD8+ T cells sorted from blood, sampled in a trial of the OX40 agonist ivuxolimab. The receptor comes from an adult with an advanced solid tumor such as melanoma, head and neck, liver or kidney cancer. This chain links TRBV5-1 with TRBJ2-1, with 11 bases lining up with TRBD2. CDR3 in DNA: TGCGCCAGCAGCCTGGGACTAGCGGTTTACAATGAGCAGTTCTTC. Amino acid sequence: CASSLGLAVYNEQFF.